Each of the 27 T cell receptor beta chains below was sequenced from the same sample in a study of T cells in localized non-small cell lung cancer. The table came from immunoSEQ multiplex PCR; TCRdb's copy has only in-frame clones and leaves some out. This table holds 78,000 or so clones, 80% to 90% found once. The material sequenced was peripheral blood, taken before any cancer treatment. The receptor source for this set is a man aged 35 to 70 with stage I lung adenocarcinoma.

The chain employs TRBV6-6 and TRBJ2-7, with 11 positions matching TRBD1. Germline V lookup: CDR1 MNHNY, CDR2 SVGAGI (reference sequence). The J segment lost 6 bases and the V segment lost 7 bases, leaving 5 bases of the junction unmatched. There are 13 residues in the CDR3. Written as DNA, the CDR3 is TGTGCCAGCACCGGACAGGGGGCGCCCGAGCAGTACTTC. Encoded protein: CASTGQGAPEQYF.

The CDR3 reads CASMGGGSGRGNEQFF. DNA of the CDR3: TGTGCCAGCATGGGGGGAGGAAGCGGGAGGGGAAATGAGCAGTTCTTC. The J gene is TRBJ2-1, the V gene TRBV9; 10 nucleotides match TRBD2. The trim removed 6 bases at V and 7 bases at J, leaving 13 bases unmatched. Germline V gene data show CDR1 as SGDLS and CDR2 as YYNGEE. The CDR3 contains 16 residues.

This clone has only one observation. CDR3 amino acids: CASSQDRGPNTEAFF. The CDR3, as DNA: TGCGCCAGCAGCCAAGATAGGGGTCCGAACACTGAAGCTTTCTTT. The rearrangement links TRBV4-3 to TRBJ1-1, with D possibly TRBD1 on 5 matching bases. Germline V gives CDR1 LGHNA, CDR2 YSLEER. The CDR3 contains 15 residues. With 0 bases removed from V and 1 base from J, the gap between germline ends came to 9 bases.

V is TRBV20-1 and J is TRBJ2-2; D unclear. Trimming removed 7 bases from V and 4 bases from J, with 7 bases in between. Germline V CDR1 and CDR2: DFQATT, SNEGSKA (reference sequence). This CDR3 region has 11 residues. This chain's CDR3 is CSGTVTGELFF. CDR3 DNA sequence: TGCAGTGGTACAGTCACCGGGGAGCTGTTTTTT.

This clone is a singleton in its sample. The V gene is TRBV18, the J gene TRBJ2-6; D gene ambiguous. Germline lookup yields CDR1 KGHSH and CDR2 LQKENI. V dropped 2 bases and J dropped 3 bases, with 5 bases sitting between them. The CDR3 loop spans 14 amino acids. CDR3 residues: CASSPSRGANVLTF. CDR3 sequence (DNA): TGTGCCAGCTCACCATCCCGTGGGGCCAACGTCCTGACTTTC.

A note on this clone: Other DNA sequences from this sample encode an identical CDR3 as well. The chain combines TRBV5-1 with TRBJ2-1; 14 bases agree with TRBD2. The germline V gene has CDR1 SGHRS and CDR2 YFSETQ. The CDR3 is 14 residues long. Losses at the gene ends were 4 bases for V and 9 bases for J; bases not matched to a gene: 3. This CDR3 reads CASSPGTSGGEQFF. CDR3 in DNA: TGCGCCAGCAGCCCAGGGACTAGCGGGGGTGAGCAGTTCTTC.

This clone was found once. The rearrangement links TRBV27 to TRBJ2-7; 11 bases fit TRBD1. The germline V gene encodes CDR1 MNHEY and CDR2 SMNVEV (reference sequence). The CDR3 totals 16 residues. V lost 5 bases to trimming and J lost 3 bases; unmatched junction nucleotides: 9. CDR3 residues: CASSKWDRGDRYEQYF. Written as DNA, the CDR3 is TGTGCCAGCAGTAAATGGGACAGGGGGGATCGCTACGAGCAGTACTTC.

The V call is TRBV30, the J call TRBJ2-2; 11 bases fit TRBD2. CDR1 is GTSNPN and CDR2 is SVGIG in the germline V gene (reference sequence). After removal of 3 bases from V and 4 bases from J, the junction contained 7 bases not matched to a gene. CDR3 size: 16 residues. CDR3: CAWRGWGLAATGELFF. The DNA for the CDR3 is TGTGCCTGGAGGGGCTGGGGACTAGCGGCCACCGGGGAGCTGTTTTTT.

Only one count was recorded for this clone. The chain uses TRBV7-2 and TRBJ2-5, with 8 positions matching TRBD2. Trimming cost V 3 bases and J 1 base; bases outside gene matches: 4. The germline gives CDR1 SGHTA, CDR2 FQGNSA. The CDR3 sequence is 15 residues long. The CDR3, as DNA: TGTGCCAGCAGCTTCTCGCGGGGGGTCCAAGAGACCCAGTACTTC. Its translation is CASSFSRGVQETQYF.

The rearrangement joins TRBV30 to TRBJ1-5; 7 bases match TRBD1. With V trimmed by 3 bases and J by 0 bases, 2 bases remained unmatched. The CDR3 loop spans 14 amino acids. From germline, CDR1 is GTSNPN and CDR2 SVGIG (reference sequence). DNA for the CDR3: TGTGCCTGGAGGACAGGGAATAGCAATCAGCCCCAGCATTTT. Protein sequence: CAWRTGNSNQPQHF.

The rearrangement links TRBV18 to TRBJ2-7; D is possibly TRBD2 (6 bases). V lost 0 bases, J lost 0 bases, and 6 bases lay in between. Germline CDR1 KGHSH, CDR2 LQKENI. This CDR3 has 14 residues. DNA of the CDR3: TGTGCCAGCTCACCACCCGGGAGCTCCTACGAGCAGTACTTC. Translating it yields CASSPPGSSYEQYF.

The chain has TRBV4-1 and TRBJ1-6; D might be TRBD1 (5 bases). V was clipped by 0 bases and J by 0 bases, with 9 bases between them. The V gene's germline CDR1 is MGHRA and CDR2 YSYEKL. The CDR3 spans 17 residues. The CDR3 nucleotides are TGCGCCAGCAGCCAAGATGGGACCAGCTCCTATAATTCACCCCTCCACTTT. Protein sequence: CASSQDGTSSYNSPLHF.

The CDR3: CASRREGGTSEQFF. DNA of the CDR3: TGTGCCAGCAGGCGGGAGGGCGGGACGTCTGAGCAGTTCTTC. The chain joins TRBV6-5 to TRBJ2-1; TRBD2 aligns across 9 bases. The CDR3 loop spans 14 amino acids. V gave up 6 bases and J gave up 9 bases; unmatched junction bases: 9. The V gene's germline CDR1 is MNHEY and CDR2 SVGAGI.

The rearrangement uses TRBV6-6 and TRBJ1-6; D is uncertain. Trimming shortened V by 0 bases and J by 5 bases, and 5 bases separated the two germline ends. The CDR3 totals 14 residues. Per the germline V gene, CDR1 is MNHNY and CDR2 is SVGAGI (reference sequence). The CDR3 DNA reads TGTGCCAGCAGTTACTCGTCGAATAATTCACCCCTCCACTTT. Amino acid sequence: CASSYSSNNSPLHF.

The chain uses TRBV9 and TRBJ1-2; TRBD1 matches at 7 bases. CDR3 length equals 16 residues. Trimming removed 3 bases from V and 8 bases from J; junction bases left unmatched: 16. In germline, CDR1 is SGDLS, CDR2 YYNGEE. CDR3 region: CASSALDRVIAQGYTF. CDR3 sequence (DNA): TGTGCCAGCAGCGCACTAGACAGGGTTATAGCACAGGGCTACACCTTC.

This chain uses TRBV7-9 with TRBJ2-7; D gene unclear. V was trimmed by 1 base and J by 5 bases, leaving 9 bases between them. The CDR3 totals 13 residues. Germline lookup yields CDR1 SEHNR and CDR2 FQNEAQ (reference sequence). The CDR3 sequence is CASSLGLGNEQYF. CDR3 DNA: TGTGCCAGCAGCTTAGGCTTGGGCAACGAGCAGTACTTC.

This clone has only a few counts. The rearrangement uses TRBV6-5 and TRBJ1-2; the D is unclear. V lost 5 bases, J lost 6 bases, and 7 bases lay in between. Germline V gene lookup returns CDR1 MNHEY and CDR2 SVGAGI. This CDR3 is 11 amino acids long. Written as DNA, the CDR3 is TGTGCCAGCAGTGACTACGATGGCTACACCTTC. It is translated as CASSDYDGYTF.

This clone occurred a few times. CDR3 sequence reads: CASSEVLEIQQFF. In nucleotides, the CDR3 is TGTGCCAGCAGTGAAGTGCTAGAAATCCAGCAGTTCTTC. J is TRBJ2-1 and V is TRBV6-4; the D is unclear. Germline V gives CDR1 MRHNA, CDR2 SNTAGT. The length of the CDR3 is 13 residues. V was shortened by 3 bases and J by 11 bases, with 14 bases between the two germline ends.

This clone was observed a few times. J is TRBJ1-2 and V is TRBV5-1; D is possibly TRBD1 (5 bases). V gave up 1 base and J gave up 7 bases, with 11 bases separating them. This CDR3 is 13 amino acids long. The V gene's germline CDR1 is SGHRS and CDR2 YFSETQ. The CDR3 DNA reads TGCGCCAGCAGCTTGCCCACAGACAGTGGCTACACCTTC. Translation gives CASSLPTDSGYTF.

The chain carries TRBV6-1 and TRBJ2-3; possibly TRBD2 for D (6 bases). V lost 7 bases and J lost 2, with 16 bases in between. The CDR3 has 15 residues. Germline values: CDR1 MNHNS, CDR2 SASEGT. Here the CDR3 reads CASKRAGGLTDTQYF. The CDR3 nucleotides read TGTGCCAGCAAGCGAGCCGGGGGACTCACAGATACGCAGTATTTT.

V and J are TRBV4-1 and TRBJ2-3; 8 bases are a match to TRBD1. Trimming took 0 bases from V and 0 from J; bases not matched to a gene: 8. This CDR3 has 18 amino acids. Germline CDR1 and CDR2: MGHRA and YSYEKL. CDR3 residues: CASSQDGPGQGSTDTQYF. In nucleotides, the CDR3 is TGCGCCAGCAGCCAAGATGGGCCCGGACAGGGAAGCACAGATACGCAGTATTTT.

This chain links TRBV5-8 with TRBJ2-1; TRBD2 aligns across 8 bases. Per germline, CDR1 SGHTS and CDR2 YDEGEE. The CDR3 loop spans 15 amino acids. V dropped 7 bases and J dropped 2; count of bases not matched to a gene: 8. The CDR3 DNA follows: TGTGCCAGCCGCCCAAGCGGGAGTGCCTACAATGAGCAGTTCTTC. Protein: CASRPSGSAYNEQFF.

V is TRBV11-2 and J is TRBJ2-3; no definite D call. This CDR3 has 15 amino acids. V was cut by 3 bases and J by 0 bases, with 10 bases left in between. Germline lookup yields CDR1 SGHAT and CDR2 FQNNGV. CDR3 residues: CASSFVGISTDTQYF. CDR3 in DNA: TGTGCCAGCAGCTTCGTAGGGATCAGCACAGATACGCAGTATTTT.

The chain links TRBV10-3 to TRBJ2-7, with 9 bases aligning to TRBD2. The CDR3 is made up of 13 amino acids. With 9 bases clipped from V and 3 bases from J, the junction kept 6 bases outside the gene matches. Germline loops: CDR1 ENHRY, CDR2 SYGVKD. The CDR3 is CAIRSGGNYEQYF. Written as DNA, the CDR3 is TGTGCCATTAGAAGCGGGGGGAACTACGAGCAGTACTTC.

The rearrangement links TRBV6-4 to TRBJ2-3, with 11 bases identical to TRBD2. With 10 bases clipped from V and 4 bases from J, the junction kept 10 bases outside the gene matches. Germline-derived CDR1 and CDR2 are MRHNA and SNTAGT. CDR3 length: 15 residues. In DNA, the CDR3 is TGTGCCACAGCTCAATTAGCGGGAGGGTCAGATACGCAGTATTTT. Translated: CATAQLAGGSDTQYF.

The rearrangement links TRBV5-5 to TRBJ2-7; a weak D match, TRBD1 (6 bases). This CDR3 comprises 14 residues. Germline CDR1 reads SGHKS; CDR2 reads YYEKEE (reference sequence). The V end lost 0 bases, the J end lost 4 bases, and 11 bases lay between the germline ends. CDR3 nucleotide sequence: TGTGCCAGCAGCTTGGACAGGGCCTTGTACGAGCAGTACTTC. This encodes CASSLDRALYEQYF.

The V call is TRBV14, the J call TRBJ2-7; 8 bases map to TRBD1. Trimming removed 1 base from V and 2 bases from J; junction bases left unmatched: 7. The CDR3 runs to 16 residues. The germline V gene encodes CDR1 SGHDN and CDR2 FVKESK. The CDR3 DNA is TGTGCCAGCAGCCAAGCCCGATCGACAGGGGCCTACGAGCAGTACTTC. Protein: CASSQARSTGAYEQYF.